One sample yielded the 29 T cell receptor beta chains listed below, sequenced in a study of radiotherapy plus CTLA-4 blockade in lung cancer (dated by TCRdb to the late 2010s). The library was made by the immunoSEQ multiplex PCR assay. In its TCRdb copy, this immuneACCESS table keeps in-frame sequences only and misses some clones. Where compared with another copy, unresolved V genes explain less than half of these, and the others have no known cause. The sample contains more than 90,000 clones, almost 90% of them found a single time. Clones ranked in the top ten supply about 5.3% of the sample. The material sequenced was peripheral blood, taken from a patient treated with radiotherapy plus ipilimumab. All receptors derive from a human donor with non-small cell lung cancer that progressed on radiotherapy plus ipilimumab.

V gene TRBV11-2 combines with J gene TRBJ1-4, with D maybe TRBD1 (5 bases). Germline V gene lookup returns CDR1 SGHAT and CDR2 FQNNGV. The CDR3 runs 16 residues. V dropped 2 bases and J dropped 0 bases, with 10 bases sitting between them. This CDR3 reads CASSLMKGATNEKLFF. In DNA form, the CDR3 reads TGTGCCAGCAGCTTAATGAAAGGGGCAACTAATGAAAAACTGTTTTTT.

Points on this clone: In the same sample, other DNA sequences code for this CDR3. The chain couples TRBV27 to TRBJ2-1; D is possibly TRBD1 or TRBD2 (6 bases each). Between the trimmed V and J ends, which lost 6 bases and 0 bases, there was a span of 12 bases. The CDR3 is 15 amino acids. Per germline, CDR1 MNHEY and CDR2 SMNVEV (reference sequence). DNA of the CDR3: TGTGCCAGCAGGGGGGCGGGAAGCTCCTACAATGAGCAGTTCTTC. Encoded protein: CASRGAGSSYNEQFF.

This clone has a single count. The rearrangement joins TRBV28 to TRBJ2-1; 7 bases agree with TRBD2. CDR3 length equals 14 residues. V lost 7 bases and J lost 0; bases outside the gene matches: 3. Germline V gene lookup returns CDR1 MDHEN and CDR2 SYDVKM. CDR3 amino acids: CASTPGGSYNEQFF. CDR3 DNA sequence: TGTGCCAGCACCCCGGGAGGCTCCTACAATGAGCAGTTCTTC.

This chain links TRBV5-1 with TRBJ1-4; D is unresolved. The V and J ends lost 4 bases and 3 bases respectively, with 16 bases between them. CDR3 length equals 16 residues. CDR1 is SGHRS, CDR2 YFSETQ, per germline. The CDR3: CASSPLAGSPNEKLFF. The CDR3 DNA reads as TGCGCCAGCAGCCCGCTGGCGGGGTCCCCTAATGAAAAACTGTTTTTT.

This clone was counted once. The chain links TRBV5-1 to TRBJ1-1, with a tentative D call TRBD1 (5 bases). CDR3 length: 17 amino acids. The V gene's germline CDR1 is SGHRS and CDR2 YFSETQ. The V and J ends lost 1 base and 3 bases respectively, with 19 bases between them. The CDR3 is CASSLFNTGLRDTEAFF. The CDR3 DNA reads TGCGCCAGCAGCTTGTTCAACACAGGCCTCAGGGACACTGAAGCTTTCTTT.

This clone appeared once. The rearrangement joins TRBV18 to TRBJ1-1; the D is unclear. V lost 2 bases to trimming and J lost 0 bases, with 4 bases between them. The germline V gene has CDR1 KGHSH and CDR2 LQKENI. CDR3 length: 13 residues. CDR3 coding DNA: TGTGCCAGCTCACCATCTTTGAACACTGAAGCTTTCTTT. Residues: CASSPSLNTEAFF. The entire variable domain, with the rest obtained from reference TRBV18 and TRBJ1-1, is as follows: NAGVMQNPRHLVRRRGQEARLRCSPMKGHSHVYWYRQLPEEGLKFMVYLQKENIIDESGMPKERFSAEFPKEGPSILRIQQVVRGDSAAYFCASSPSLNTEAFFGQGTRLTVV.

The chain joins TRBV15 to TRBJ2-7; D tentatively fits TRBD1 or TRBD2 (5 bases each). Trimming cost V 2 bases and J 7 bases, with 21 bases left between them. This CDR3 comprises 16 residues. The germline V gene has CDR1 LNHNV and CDR2 YYDKDF (reference sequence). For the CDR3, the DNA is TGTGCCACCAGCAGACCCCCGGGGCCCGGAGGCGGAGAGCAGTACTTC. Translated, it gives CATSRPPGPGGGEQYF.

The chain links TRBV5-1 to TRBJ2-3; 13 bases match TRBD2. This CDR3 spans 14 amino acids. Trimming took 3 bases from V and 12 from J; bases not matched to a gene: 7. Looked up from germline, CDR1 is SGHRS and CDR2 is YFSETQ. CDR3 sequence: CASSSGTSGTLQYF. The CDR3 nucleotides read TGCGCCAGCAGCTCCGGGACTAGCGGGACCCTCCAGTATTTT.

The chain couples TRBV19 to TRBJ2-7; possible D gene TRBD1, 5 bases. The V end was cut by 7 bases, the J end by 6 bases, with 19 bases between. Germline V gene data show CDR1 as LNHDA and CDR2 as SQIVND (reference sequence). The CDR3 spans 14 residues. As DNA, the CDR3 is TGTGCCAGTACCCCTCCTGGGGCACTATCCGAGCAGTACTTC. Protein sequence: CASTPPGALSEQYF. Supplemented by reference TRBV19 and TRBJ2-7, the full variable domain reads DGGITQSPKYLFRKEGQNVTLSCEQNLNHDAMYWYRQDPGQGLRLIYYSQIVNDFQKGDIAEGYSVSREKKESFPLTVTSAQKNPTAFYLCASTPPGALSEQYFGPGTRLTVT.

V is TRBV19 and J is TRBJ1-2; D gene ambiguous. This CDR3 has 15 residues. The germline V and J ends were trimmed by 4 bases and 7 bases, with 19 bases remaining between them. Germline CDR1 LNHDA, CDR2 SQIVND (reference sequence). CDR3 residues: CASSTLLGPAGGYTF. The CDR3 DNA follows: TGTGCCAGTAGTACTCTTCTGGGTCCCGCCGGTGGCTACACCTTC. Looking up the rest from reference TRBV19 and TRBJ1-2 gives the full variable domain: DGGITQSPKYLFRKEGQNVTLSCEQNLNHDAMYWYRQDPGQGLRLIYYSQIVNDFQKGDIAEGYSVSREKKESFPLTVTSAQKNPTAFYLCASSTLLGPAGGYTFGSGTRLTVV.

The rearrangement links TRBV29-1 to TRBJ2-2; 10 positions match TRBD2. This CDR3 has 16 amino acids. CDR1 and CDR2 (germline): SQVTM, ANQGSEA. V lost 1 base, J lost 0 bases, and 2 bases stayed unmatched. This chain's CDR3 is CSVEGTSGANTGELFF. CDR3 DNA: TGCAGCGTTGAAGGGACTAGCGGTGCGAACACCGGGGAGCTGTTTTTT.

Written as DNA, the CDR3 is TGTGCCAGCAGCCCCCTTCTTAGCGGATCCTACGAGCAGTACTTC. Protein sequence: CASSPLLSGSYEQYF. The chain carries TRBV7-9 and TRBJ2-5, with D possibly being TRBD2 (6 bases). The J call is uncertain, as TRBJ2-7 better fits the DNA end. Germline V gene data show CDR1 as SEHNR and CDR2 as FQNEAQ (reference sequence). This CDR3 is built from 15 residues.

This clone was observed a few times. The chain employs TRBV2 and TRBJ2-7, with 12 bases aligning to TRBD2. Trimming cost V 8 bases and J 1 base; bases outside gene matches: 15. Germline lookup yields CDR1 SNHLY and CDR2 FYNNEI. The CDR3 is 18 amino acids. CDR3 nucleotides: TGTGCCAGCTCCGAGACTAGCGGGAGCCCCGAAGAGTCCTACGAGCAGTACTTC. Translated: CASSETSGSPEESYEQYF.

This chain joins TRBV7-9 and TRBJ1-4; weak D call: TRBD1 (5 bases). Germline CDR1 SEHNR, CDR2 FQNEAQ (reference sequence). V lost 2 bases, J lost 7 bases, and 8 bases lay in between. The CDR3 extends over 13 amino acids. The CDR3 protein is CASSLSGSEKLFF. CDR3 in DNA: TGTGCCAGCAGCTTATCAGGGAGTGAAAAACTGTTTTTT. Complete variable domain (other parts from reference TRBV7-9 and TRBJ1-4): DTGVSQNPRHKITKRGQNVTFRCDPISEHNRLYWYRQTLGQGPEFLTYFQNEAQLEKSRLLSDRFSAERPKGSFSTLEIQRTEQGDSAMYLCASSLSGSEKLFFGSGTQLSVL.

This chain joins TRBV27 and TRBJ2-1; the match to TRBD2 covers 7 bases. There are 16 residues in the CDR3. Germline CDR1 MNHEY, CDR2 SMNVEV (reference sequence). The V gene end was trimmed by 8 bases and the J gene end by 9 bases; junction bases not matched to a gene: 19. CDR3 sequence reads: CASHMGGGRPLGEQFF. CDR3 nucleotide sequence: TGTGCCAGCCATATGGGGGGGGGAAGGCCTTTAGGTGAGCAGTTCTTC.

The J gene is TRBJ2-1, the V gene TRBV5-6, with D possibly being TRBD2 (6 bases). There are 13 residues in the CDR3. Germline lookup yields CDR1 SGHDT and CDR2 YYEEEE. V was shortened by 1 base and J by 9 bases, with 11 bases between the two germline ends. CDR3 sequence (DNA): TGTGCCAGCAGCTTGAGCGGGCGCGCTGAGCAGTTCTTC. It is translated as CASSLSGRAEQFF.

The chain carries TRBV6-6 and TRBJ2-1; D is possibly TRBD2 (7 bases). Germline V gene data show CDR1 as MNHNY and CDR2 as SVGAGI (reference sequence). V gave up 2 bases and J gave up 6 bases, with 17 bases separating them. The CDR3 is made up of 16 amino acids. The chain's CDR3 is CASSYRGGGRSNEQFF. DNA for the CDR3: TGTGCCAGCAGTTACCGGGGCGGGGGCCGCTCCAATGAGCAGTTCTTC.

DNA of the CDR3: TGTGCCAGCACTTACAGTGGTACTGAAGCTTTCTTT. The encoded protein is CASTYSGTEAFF. The rearrangement uses TRBV2 and TRBJ1-1; D remains ambiguous. Trimming removed 7 bases at V and 5 bases at J, with 11 bases between. The CDR3 covers 12 residues. Looked up from germline, CDR1 is SNHLY and CDR2 is FYNNEI.

The chain carries TRBV15 and TRBJ1-4, with D possibly matching TRBD1 (5 bases). This CDR3 has 14 residues. V was pared by 0 bases and J by 3 bases, with 5 bases between. CDR1 LNHNV and CDR2 YYDKDF come from the germline V gene (reference sequence). CDR3 nucleotide sequence: TGTGCCACCAGCAGAGAAGGGGCTAATGAAAAACTGTTTTTT. Protein sequence: CATSREGANEKLFF.

This sequence joins TRBV2 and TRBJ2-4, with 8 positions matching TRBD1. CDR3 size: 15 residues. The germline CDR1 and CDR2 sequences are SNHLY and FYNNEI. With 3 bases clipped from V and 1 base from J, the junction kept 2 bases outside the gene matches. CDR3 in amino acids: CASSEDRAAKNIQYF. CDR3 coding DNA: TGTGCCAGCAGTGAGGACAGGGCCGCCAAAAACATTCAGTACTTC. The variable domain in full, completed from reference TRBV2 and TRBJ2-4, reads EPEVTQTPSHQVTQMGQEVILRCVPISNHLYFYWYRQILGQKVEFLVSFYNNEISEKSEIFDDQFSVERPDGSNFTLKIRSTKLEDSAMYFCASSEDRAAKNIQYFGAGTRLSVL.

The chain joins TRBV28 to TRBJ2-3, with D unclear. V lost 3 bases and J 0 bases, leaving 1 base between the germline ends. Germline V gene data show CDR1 as MDHEN and CDR2 as SYDVKM. This CDR3 is built from 12 residues. CDR3 region: CASSFSTDTQYF. The CDR3 bases are TGTGCCAGCAGTTTCAGCACAGATACGCAGTATTTT.

The V and J genes are TRBV18 and TRBJ2-2; the D is unclear. Trimming removed 3 bases at V and 4 bases at J, with 3 bases between. Looked up from germline, CDR1 is KGHSH and CDR2 is LQKENI. This CDR3 has 12 amino acids. In nucleotides, the CDR3 is TGTGCCAGCTCACCGGCCACCGGGGAGCTGTTTTTT. Translated: CASSPATGELFF.

The chain links TRBV11-3 to TRBJ2-1; D not resolved. Germline CDR1 SGHNT, CDR2 YENEEA. The CDR3 has 14 amino acids. The germline V and J ends were trimmed by 5 bases and 7 bases, with 15 bases remaining between them. The CDR3 loop reads CASSPRTEGNEQFF. The CDR3 coding sequence is TGTGCCAGCAGCCCCCGGACCGAAGGAAATGAGCAGTTCTTC.

J is TRBJ2-3 and V is TRBV9; the D is unclear. The CDR3 runs to 15 residues. The germline V and J ends were trimmed by 5 bases and 4 bases, with 17 bases remaining between them. From germline, CDR1 is SGDLS and CDR2 YYNGEE. CDR3 bases: TGTGCCAGCAGACCCCCCGGGCCTGGCGCAGATACGCAGTATTTT. Translated, it gives CASRPPGPGADTQYF.

The chain recombines TRBV5-6 with TRBJ2-7; possibly TRBD2 for D (6 bases). This CDR3 has 15 residues. Germline V gene lookup returns CDR1 SGHDT and CDR2 YYEEEE. Trimming stripped 3 bases from V and 4 bases from J, with 17 bases between. CDR3 DNA sequence: TGTGCCAGCAGCTCGACCCGAATTGGAGGGTACGAGCAGTACTTC. Amino acid sequence: CASSSTRIGGYEQYF.

The J gene is TRBJ2-2, the V gene TRBV5-4; 11 nucleotides line up with TRBD1. Germline V lookup: CDR1 SGHNT, CDR2 YYREEE (reference sequence). The trim removed 4 bases at V and 3 bases at J, leaving 5 bases unmatched. The CDR3 sequence is 16 residues long. The CDR3 sequence: CASSPRTGGYTGELFF. The DNA of the CDR3 is TGTGCCAGCAGCCCAAGGACAGGGGGCTACACCGGGGAGCTGTTTTTT.

The J gene is TRBJ1-5, the V gene TRBV6-1; D might be TRBD1 (5 bases). This CDR3 has 13 residues. Between the trimmed V and J ends, which lost 6 bases and 6 bases, there was a span of 12 bases. CDR1 is MNHNS and CDR2 is SASEGT in the germline V gene. CDR3 loop: CASRGTVFQPQHF. CDR3 sequence (DNA): TGTGCCAGCAGGGGGACCGTTTTTCAGCCCCAGCATTTT.

Points on this clone: The junction shows a germline mismatch at one end, possibly a read error. The V call is TRBV7-7, the J call TRBJ2-1, with 11 bases aligning to TRBD2. This CDR3 spans 17 amino acids. Germline values: CDR1 SSHAT, CDR2 FNYEAQ (reference sequence). The CDR3 nucleotides read TGTGCTAGCAGCCCCAAGCGGGGGACTAGCGGCTACAATGAGCAGTTCTTC. It translates to CASSPKRGTSGYNEQFF.

The chain carries TRBV16 and TRBJ1-4; the D gene is possibly TRBD1 (6 bases). Germline V gene data show CDR1 as KGHSY and CDR2 as FQNENV. The CDR3 runs 15 residues. V was trimmed by 4 bases and J by 0 bases, leaving 9 bases between them. The CDR3 nucleotides are TGTGCCAGCAGCCGGAGGACAGCAACTAATGAAAAACTGTTTTTT. Translation: CASSRRTATNEKLFF.